This TCR beta chain is drawn from a study of T-cell memory formation after mild COVID-19. Turning to the study itself: Largely, the TCR clusters proved donor specific. Study-wide findings and caveats: CD4+ contracting clones lay mainly in CM and EM, CD8+ ones in EMRA. Contracting clones from day 15 to 85 had balanced CD4/CD8; later expanders favoured CD4+.

Germline-derived CDR1 and CDR2 are SGDLS and YYNGEE. CDR3 length equals 16 residues. V lost 0 bases and J lost 2, with 15 bases in between. 5'RACE primed at constant segments yielded TCR alpha and TCR beta cDNA libraries bearing sample barcodes and UMIs. TCRdb redid the calling of the 5' RACE reads with MiXCR, one entry per CDR3 protein. Here the sample spans 85,000 to 120,000 distinct CDR3 sequences, over 15% being singletons. This clonotype appeared a few times. The target antigen is unknown. The TCR comes from an adult woman who had mild COVID-19 (a few samples of this study predate the infection). Cell type and time point are not known. Specimen: PBMCs or a T cell subset sorted from them (not recorded which). The chain links TRBV9 to TRBJ2-7; possibly TRBD2 for D (5 bases). CDR3 amino acids: CASSVGVRGPPYEQYF. The CDR3 DNA sequence: TGTGCCAGCAGCGTAGGTGTTAGAGGGCCTCCCTACGAGCAGTACTTC.